A single T cell receptor (beta chain) is shown here with its context. The data belong to a study of blood T cells in healthy people across ages. Combining a sample-barcoded 5' primer with a J-beta primer mix, a second PCR ran for roughly 7 to 11 cycles. TCRdb reprocessed the 5' RACE reads with MiXCR, giving one entry per CDR3 protein. This sample has about 800,000 distinct CDR3 sequences; roughly 60% occur once, and the top ten carry 20% to 25%. There are 14 residues in the CDR3. Germline CDR1 and CDR2: SGHRS and YFSETQ. The V end was cut by 4 bases, the J end by 1 base, with 12 bases between. The chain recombines TRBV5-1 with TRBJ2-7; D remains ambiguous. This clonotype was sampled from a young man in good health. The specimen sequenced was blood. CDR3 nucleotide sequence: TGCGCCAGCAGCCTGGCCCCTCCTTCCTACGAGCAGTACTTC. It is translated as CASSLAPPSYEQYF. Combining the CDR3 with reference TRBV5-1 and TRBJ2-7 gives the whole variable domain KAGVTQTPRYLIKTRGQQVTLSCSPISGHRSVSWYQQTPGQGLQFLFEYFSETQRNKGNFPGRFSGRQFSNSRSEMNVSTLELGDSALYLCASSLAPPSYEQYFGPGTRLTVT.